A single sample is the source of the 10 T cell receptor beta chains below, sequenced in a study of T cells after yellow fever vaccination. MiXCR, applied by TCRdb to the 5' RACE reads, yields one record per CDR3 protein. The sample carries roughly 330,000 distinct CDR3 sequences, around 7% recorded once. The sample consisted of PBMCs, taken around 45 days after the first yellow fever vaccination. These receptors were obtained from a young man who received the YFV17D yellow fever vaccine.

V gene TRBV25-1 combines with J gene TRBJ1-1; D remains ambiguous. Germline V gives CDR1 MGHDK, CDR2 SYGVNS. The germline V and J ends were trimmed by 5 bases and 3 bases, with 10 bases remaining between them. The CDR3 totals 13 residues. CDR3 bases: TGTGCCAGCAGTACTTGGGCGGACACTGAAGCTTTCTTT. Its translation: CASSTWADTEAFF.

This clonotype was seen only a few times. As DNA, the CDR3 is TGCAGCGTTCTGGACTCTAATGAAAAACTGTTTTTT. It is translated as CSVLDSNEKLFF. The chain is built from TRBV29-1 and TRBJ1-4; D is unresolved. V dropped 5 bases and J dropped 3 bases, with 7 bases sitting between them. This CDR3 spans 12 amino acids. CDR1 and CDR2 from the germline V gene are SQVTM and ANQGSEA.

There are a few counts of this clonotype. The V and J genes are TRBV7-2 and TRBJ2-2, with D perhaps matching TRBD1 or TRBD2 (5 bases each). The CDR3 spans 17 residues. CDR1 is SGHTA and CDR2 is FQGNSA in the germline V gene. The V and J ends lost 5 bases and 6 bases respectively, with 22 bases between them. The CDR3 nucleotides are TGTGCCAGCAGCCTAGGACCCCAGGGCGGGTTCGCCGGGGAGCTGTTTTTT. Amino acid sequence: CASSLGPQGGFAGELFF.

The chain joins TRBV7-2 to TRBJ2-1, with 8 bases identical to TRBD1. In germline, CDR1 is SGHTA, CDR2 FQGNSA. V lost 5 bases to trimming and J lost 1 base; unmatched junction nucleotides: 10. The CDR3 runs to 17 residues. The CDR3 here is CASSAPAGTGSYNEQFF. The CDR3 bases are TGTGCCAGCAGCGCGCCCGCCGGGACAGGATCCTACAATGAGCAGTTCTTC.

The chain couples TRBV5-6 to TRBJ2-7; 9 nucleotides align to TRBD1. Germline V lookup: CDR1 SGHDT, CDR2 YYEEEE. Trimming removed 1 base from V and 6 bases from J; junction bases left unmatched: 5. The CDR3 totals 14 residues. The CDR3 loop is CASSLPGQGSEQYF. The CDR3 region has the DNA TGTGCCAGCAGCTTGCCGGGACAGGGTTCCGAGCAGTACTTC.

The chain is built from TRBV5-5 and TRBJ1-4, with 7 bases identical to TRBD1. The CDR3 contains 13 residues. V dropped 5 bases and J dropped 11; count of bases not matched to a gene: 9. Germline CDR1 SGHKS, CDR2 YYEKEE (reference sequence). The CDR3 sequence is CASSLGGLGKLFF. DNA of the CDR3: TGTGCCAGCAGTCTAGGGGGCCTCGGGAAACTGTTTTTT.

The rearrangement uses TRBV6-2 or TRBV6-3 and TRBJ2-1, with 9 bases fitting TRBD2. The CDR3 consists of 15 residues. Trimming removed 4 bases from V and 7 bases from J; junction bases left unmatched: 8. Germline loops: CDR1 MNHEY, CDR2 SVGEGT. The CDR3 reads CASSSARGGQNEQFF. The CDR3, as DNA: TGTGCCAGCAGTTCGGCGCGGGGGGGCCAAAATGAGCAGTTCTTC.

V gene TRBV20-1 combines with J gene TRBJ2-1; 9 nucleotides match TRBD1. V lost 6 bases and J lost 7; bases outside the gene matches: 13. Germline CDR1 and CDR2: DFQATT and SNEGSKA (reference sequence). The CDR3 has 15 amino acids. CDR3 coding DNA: TGCAGTGCCATGAAGCGAACAGGGGGCTTTAATGAGCAGTTCTTC. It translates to CSAMKRTGGFNEQFF.

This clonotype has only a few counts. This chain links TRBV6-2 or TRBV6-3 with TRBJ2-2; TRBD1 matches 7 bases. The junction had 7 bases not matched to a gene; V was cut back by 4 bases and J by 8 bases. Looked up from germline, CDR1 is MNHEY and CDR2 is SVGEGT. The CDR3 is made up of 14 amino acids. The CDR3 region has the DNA TGTGCCAGCAGTTCCGGTTACAGGGGAGGGGAGCTGTTTTTT. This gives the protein CASSSGYRGGELFF.

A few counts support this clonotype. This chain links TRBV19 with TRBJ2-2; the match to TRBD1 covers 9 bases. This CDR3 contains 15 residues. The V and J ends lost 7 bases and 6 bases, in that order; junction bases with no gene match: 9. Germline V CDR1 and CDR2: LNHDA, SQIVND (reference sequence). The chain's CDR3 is CASTPGQGRSGELFF. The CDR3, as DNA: TGTGCCAGTACCCCGGGACAGGGTCGGTCCGGGGAGCTGTTTTTT.